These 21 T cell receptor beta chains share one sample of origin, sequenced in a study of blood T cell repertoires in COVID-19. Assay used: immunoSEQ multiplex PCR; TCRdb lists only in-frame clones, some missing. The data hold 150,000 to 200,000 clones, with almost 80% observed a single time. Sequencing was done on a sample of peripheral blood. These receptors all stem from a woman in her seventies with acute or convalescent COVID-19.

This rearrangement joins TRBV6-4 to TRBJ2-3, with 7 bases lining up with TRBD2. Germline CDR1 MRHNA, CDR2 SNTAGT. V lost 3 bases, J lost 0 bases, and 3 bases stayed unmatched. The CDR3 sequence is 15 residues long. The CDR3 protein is CASSEAAGSTDTQYF. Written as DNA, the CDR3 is TGTGCCAGCAGTGAGGCAGCGGGAAGCACAGATACGCAGTATTTT.

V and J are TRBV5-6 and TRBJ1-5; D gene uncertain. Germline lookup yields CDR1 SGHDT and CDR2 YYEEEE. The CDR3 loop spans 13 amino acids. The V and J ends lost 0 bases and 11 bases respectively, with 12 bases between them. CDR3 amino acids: CASSLGRGTSQHF. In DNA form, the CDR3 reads TGTGCCAGCAGCTTGGGGCGGGGTACGTCCCAGCATTTT.

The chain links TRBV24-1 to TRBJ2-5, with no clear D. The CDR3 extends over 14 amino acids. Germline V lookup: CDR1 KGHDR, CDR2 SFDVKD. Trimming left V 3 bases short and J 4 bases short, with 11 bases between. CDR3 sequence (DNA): TGTGCCACCAGTGATCATGCAAGCCGAGAGACCCAGTACTTC. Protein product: CATSDHASRETQYF.

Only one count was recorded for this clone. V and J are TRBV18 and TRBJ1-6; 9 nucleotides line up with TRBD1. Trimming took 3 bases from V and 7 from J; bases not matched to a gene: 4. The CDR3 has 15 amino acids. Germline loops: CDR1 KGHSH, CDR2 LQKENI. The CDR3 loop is CASSPNGQGNSPLHF. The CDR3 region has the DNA TGTGCCAGCTCACCGAATGGACAGGGGAATTCACCCCTCCACTTT.

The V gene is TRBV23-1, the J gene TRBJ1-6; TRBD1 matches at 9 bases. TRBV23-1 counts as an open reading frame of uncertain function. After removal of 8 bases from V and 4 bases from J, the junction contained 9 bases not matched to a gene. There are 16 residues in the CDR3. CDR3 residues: CASEIPGTGYNSPLHF. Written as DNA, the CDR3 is TGCGCCAGCGAAATCCCCGGGACAGGGTATAATTCACCCCTCCACTTT.

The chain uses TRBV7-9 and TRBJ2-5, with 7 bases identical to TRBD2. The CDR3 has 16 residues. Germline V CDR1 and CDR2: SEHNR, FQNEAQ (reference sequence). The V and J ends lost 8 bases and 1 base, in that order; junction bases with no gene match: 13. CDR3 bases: TGTGCCAGCCGGGCTAGCGGCTACCACGCCCAAGAGACCCAGTACTTC. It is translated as CASRASGYHAQETQYF.

DNA of the CDR3: TGTGCCAGCAGTGACAGGGGGCTGAGCACCGGGGAGCTGTTTTTT. Translation: CASSDRGLSTGELFF. This sequence joins TRBV25-1 and TRBJ2-2; TRBD1 agrees at 8 bases. The J segment lost 4 bases and the V segment lost 3 bases, leaving 4 bases of the junction unmatched. This CDR3 is 15 amino acids long. The germline gives CDR1 MGHDK, CDR2 SYGVNS.

The chain's CDR3 is CASSSDPGDTGELFF. For the CDR3, the DNA is TGCGCCAGCAGCTCGGACCCGGGAGACACCGGGGAGCTGTTTTTT. V gene TRBV5-1 combines with J gene TRBJ2-2, with D maybe TRBD2 (6 bases). The V and J ends lost 3 bases and 3 bases respectively, with 12 bases between them. The CDR3 sequence is 15 residues long. The V gene's germline CDR1 is SGHRS and CDR2 YFSETQ.

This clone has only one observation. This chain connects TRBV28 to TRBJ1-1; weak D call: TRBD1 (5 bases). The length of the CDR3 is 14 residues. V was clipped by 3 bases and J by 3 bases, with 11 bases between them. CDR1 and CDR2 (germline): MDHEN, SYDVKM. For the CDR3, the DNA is TGTGCCAGCAGTTTTCTTGGGGGGGACACTGAAGCTTTCTTT. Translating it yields CASSFLGGDTEAFF.

The CDR3 region is CASIPLVPSGTINTGELFF. DNA for the CDR3: TGTGCCAGTATCCCCCTAGTTCCCTCCGGGACTATTAACACCGGGGAGCTGTTTTTT. V usage is TRBV19 and J usage is TRBJ2-2; 7 positions match TRBD2. Germline V lookup: CDR1 LNHDA, CDR2 SQIVND (reference sequence). This CDR3 region has 19 residues. The V segment lost 7 bases and the J segment 2 bases; nucleotides outside the gene matches: 19. Full variable domain (remainder filled in from reference TRBV19 and TRBJ2-2): DGGITQSPKYLFRKEGQNVTLSCEQNLNHDAMYWYRQDPGQGLRLIYYSQIVNDFQKGDIAEGYSVSREKKESFPLTVTSAQKNPTAFYLCASIPLVPSGTINTGELFFGEGSRLTVL.

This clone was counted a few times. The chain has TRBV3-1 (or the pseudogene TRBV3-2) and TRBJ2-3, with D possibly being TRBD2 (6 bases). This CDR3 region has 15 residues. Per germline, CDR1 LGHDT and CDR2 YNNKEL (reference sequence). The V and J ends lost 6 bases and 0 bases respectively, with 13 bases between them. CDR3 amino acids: CASSPSGFSTDTQYF. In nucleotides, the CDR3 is TGTGCCAGCAGTCCAAGCGGGTTTAGCACAGATACGCAGTATTTT.

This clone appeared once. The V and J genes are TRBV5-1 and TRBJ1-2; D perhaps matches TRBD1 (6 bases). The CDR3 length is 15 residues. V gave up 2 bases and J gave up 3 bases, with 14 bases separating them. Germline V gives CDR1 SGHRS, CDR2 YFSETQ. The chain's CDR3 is CASSFASGDDYGYTF. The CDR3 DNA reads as TGCGCCAGCAGCTTCGCGTCAGGGGACGACTATGGCTACACCTTC.

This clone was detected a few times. For the CDR3, the DNA is TGTGCCAGTAGTCCATCGTCGGGACAGGGGTACGGCACTGAAGCTTTCTTT. This gives the protein CASSPSSGQGYGTEAFF. V and J are TRBV19 and TRBJ1-1; 10 bases match TRBD1. The V gene end was trimmed by 5 bases and the J gene end by 4 bases; junction bases not matched to a gene: 13. Germline values: CDR1 LNHDA, CDR2 SQIVND (reference sequence). This CDR3 has 17 amino acids.

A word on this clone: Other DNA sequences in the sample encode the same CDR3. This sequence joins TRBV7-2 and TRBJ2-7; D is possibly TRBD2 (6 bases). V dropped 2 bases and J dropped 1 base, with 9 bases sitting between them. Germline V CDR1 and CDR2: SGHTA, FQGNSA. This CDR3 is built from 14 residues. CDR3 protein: CASSLTSGSYEQYF. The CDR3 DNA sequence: TGTGCCAGCAGCTTAACCAGCGGGTCCTACGAGCAGTACTTC.

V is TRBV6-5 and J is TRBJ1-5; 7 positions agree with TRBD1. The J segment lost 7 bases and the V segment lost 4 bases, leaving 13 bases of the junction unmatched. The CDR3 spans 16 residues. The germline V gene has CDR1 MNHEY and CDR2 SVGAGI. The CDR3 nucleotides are TGTGCCAGCAGTTCAACCGGGCCGAGGGGGCACCAGCCCCAGCATTTT. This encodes CASSSTGPRGHQPQHF.

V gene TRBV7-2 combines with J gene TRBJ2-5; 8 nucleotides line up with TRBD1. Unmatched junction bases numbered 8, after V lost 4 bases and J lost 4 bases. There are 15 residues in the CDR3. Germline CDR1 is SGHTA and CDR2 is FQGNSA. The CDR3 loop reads CASSSFQGARETQYF. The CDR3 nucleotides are TGTGCCAGCAGCTCGTTCCAGGGGGCCCGAGAGACCCAGTACTTC.

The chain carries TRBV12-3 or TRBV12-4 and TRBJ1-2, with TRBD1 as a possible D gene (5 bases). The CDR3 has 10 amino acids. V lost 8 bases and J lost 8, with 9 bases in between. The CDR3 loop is CASGQGGYTF. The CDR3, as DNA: TGTGCCAGCGGCCAGGGAGGCTACACCTTC.

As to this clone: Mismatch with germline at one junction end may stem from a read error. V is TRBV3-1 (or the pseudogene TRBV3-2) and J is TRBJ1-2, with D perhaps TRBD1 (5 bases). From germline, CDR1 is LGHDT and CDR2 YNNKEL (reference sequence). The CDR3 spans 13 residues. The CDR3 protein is CASSQGTSLTLVF. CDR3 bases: TGTGCCAGCAGCCAAGGGACAAGCCTTACCCTTGTCTTC.

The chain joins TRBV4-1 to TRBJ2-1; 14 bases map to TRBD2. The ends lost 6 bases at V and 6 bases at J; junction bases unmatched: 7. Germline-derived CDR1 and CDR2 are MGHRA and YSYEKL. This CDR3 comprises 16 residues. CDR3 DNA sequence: TGCGCCAGCAGTGTCGGACTAGCGGGAGGAATCAATGAGCAGTTCTTC. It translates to CASSVGLAGGINEQFF.

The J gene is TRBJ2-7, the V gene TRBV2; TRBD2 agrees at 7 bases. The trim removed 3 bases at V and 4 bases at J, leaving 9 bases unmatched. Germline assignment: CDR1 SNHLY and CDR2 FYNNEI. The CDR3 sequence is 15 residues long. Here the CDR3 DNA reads TGTGCCAGCAGTGACGGGTCTAGCGGATTATACGAGCAGTACTTC. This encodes CASSDGSSGLYEQYF. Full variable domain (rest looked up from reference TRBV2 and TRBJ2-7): EPEVTQTPSHQVTQMGQEVILRCVPISNHLYFYWYRQILGQKVEFLVSFYNNEISEKSEIFDDQFSVERPDGSNFTLKIRSTKLEDSAMYFCASSDGSSGLYEQYFGPGTRLTVT.

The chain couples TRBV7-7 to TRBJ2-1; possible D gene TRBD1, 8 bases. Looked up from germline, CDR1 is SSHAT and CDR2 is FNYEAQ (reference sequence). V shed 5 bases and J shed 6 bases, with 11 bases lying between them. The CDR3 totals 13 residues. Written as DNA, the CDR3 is TGTGCCAGCAGCCACAGGGGGGGCAATGAGCAGTTCTTC. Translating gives CASSHRGGNEQFF.